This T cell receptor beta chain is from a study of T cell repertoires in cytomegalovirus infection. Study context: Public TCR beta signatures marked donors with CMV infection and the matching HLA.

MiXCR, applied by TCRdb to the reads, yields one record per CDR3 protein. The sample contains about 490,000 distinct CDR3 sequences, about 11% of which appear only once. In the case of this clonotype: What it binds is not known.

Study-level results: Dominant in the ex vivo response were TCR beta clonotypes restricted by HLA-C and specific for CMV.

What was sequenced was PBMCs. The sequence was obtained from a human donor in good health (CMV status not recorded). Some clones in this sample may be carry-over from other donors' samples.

The CDR3 DNA follows: TGTGCCAGCAGTGAGGGACTAGCGGGATATCAAGAGACCCAGTACTTC. Residues: CASSEGLAGYQETQYF. V is TRBV2 and J is TRBJ2-5; 13 positions match TRBD2. Per the germline V gene, CDR1 is SNHLY and CDR2 is FYNNEI. This CDR3 comprises 16 residues. J was trimmed by 2 bases and V by 3 bases; bases with no gene match: 3.